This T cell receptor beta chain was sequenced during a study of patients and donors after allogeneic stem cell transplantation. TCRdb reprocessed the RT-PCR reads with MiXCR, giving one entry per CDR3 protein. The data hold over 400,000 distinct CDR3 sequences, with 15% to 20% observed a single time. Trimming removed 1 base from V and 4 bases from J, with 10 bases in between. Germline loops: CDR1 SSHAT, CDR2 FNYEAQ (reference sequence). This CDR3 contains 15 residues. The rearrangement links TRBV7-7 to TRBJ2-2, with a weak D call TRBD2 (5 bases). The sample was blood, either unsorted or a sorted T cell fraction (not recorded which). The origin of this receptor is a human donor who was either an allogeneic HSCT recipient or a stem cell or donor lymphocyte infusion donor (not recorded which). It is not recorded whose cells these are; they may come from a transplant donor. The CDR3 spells CASSLGAGRTGELFF. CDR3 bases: TGTGCCAGCAGCTTAGGGGCGGGCCGCACCGGGGAGCTGTTTTTT.